This TCR beta chain was profiled in a study of beta chain features in type 1 diabetes. Germline trimming cut 9 bases from V and 1 base from J; bases unmatched to any gene: 0. This CDR3 spans 13 amino acids. Germline lookup yields CDR1 LGHNA and CDR2 YNFKEQ. Expressed TCRB transcripts were sequenced because the entire RNA isolate underwent reverse transcription. The repertoire was sequenced with immunoSEQ multiplex PCR; TCRdb's copy has only in-frame clones and lacks some. The table has a few hundred thousand clones, approximately 14% seen once; the top ten hold approximately 0.035%. Input material: naive CD4+ T cells from blood. The chain carries TRBV4-2 and TRBJ2-2; 9 bases are a match to TRBD2. The receptor comes from a man under 40 in good health. The CDR3 DNA follows: TGTGCCAGTAGCGGGAGGAACACCGGGGAGCTGTTTTTT. It is translated as CASSGRNTGELFF.